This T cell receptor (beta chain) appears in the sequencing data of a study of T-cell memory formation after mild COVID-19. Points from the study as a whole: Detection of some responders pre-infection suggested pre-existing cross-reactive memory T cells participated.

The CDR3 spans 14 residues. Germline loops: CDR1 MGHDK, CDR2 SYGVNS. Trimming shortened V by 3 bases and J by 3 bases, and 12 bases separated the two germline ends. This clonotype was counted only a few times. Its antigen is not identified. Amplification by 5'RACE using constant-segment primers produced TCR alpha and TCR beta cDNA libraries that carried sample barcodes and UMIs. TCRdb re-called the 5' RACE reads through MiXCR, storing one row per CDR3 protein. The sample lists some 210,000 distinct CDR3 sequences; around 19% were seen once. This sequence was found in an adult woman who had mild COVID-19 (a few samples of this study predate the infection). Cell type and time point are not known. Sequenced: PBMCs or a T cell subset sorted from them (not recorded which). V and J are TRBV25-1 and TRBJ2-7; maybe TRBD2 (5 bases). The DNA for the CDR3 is TGTGCCAGCAGTGAGGCTCCCAGCGGCTACGAGCAGTACTTC. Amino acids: CASSEAPSGYEQYF.